Listed here are 22 T cell receptor beta chains from one sample, sequenced in a study of molecular identifiers for immune sequencing clone quantification. TCRdb passed the PCR reads through MiXCR, listing each CDR3 protein once. The sample has hundreds of thousands of distinct CDR3 sequences, 15% to 20% seen once. The sample consisted of naive CD8+ T cells from blood, with Jurkat cell RNA spiked in. Subset: FACS-sorted CD8+CD4-CCR7+CD45RA+ naive T cells. Receptor source: a human donor in good health. Some libraries in this study had Jurkat cell RNA spiked in.

The table lists this clonotype with many counts. V is TRBV7-9 and J is TRBJ2-3, with 8 bases aligning to TRBD2. Losses at the gene ends were 1 base for V and 4 bases for J; bases not matched to a gene: 19. Germline assignment: CDR1 SEHNR and CDR2 FQNEAQ (reference sequence). CDR3 length equals 20 residues. CDR3 nucleotide sequence: TGTGCCAGCAGCTTAGTTGGGGTACTCCAAGCGGGGGCCCCCGCAGATACGCAGTATTTT. Translation gives CASSLVGVLQAGAPADTQYF.

This clonotype was detected many times. The chain is built from TRBV7-9 and TRBJ1-5; D unresolved. Trimming removed 5 bases at V and 5 bases at J, with 13 bases between. Germline V CDR1 and CDR2: SEHNR, FQNEAQ (reference sequence). There are 14 residues in the CDR3. The CDR3 spells CASSQAGVYQPQHF. The CDR3 nucleotides read TGTGCCAGCAGCCAAGCTGGGGTGTATCAGCCCCAGCATTTT. Full variable domain (remainder filled in from reference TRBV7-9 and TRBJ1-5): DTGVSQNPRHKITKRGQNVTFRCDPISEHNRLYWYRQTLGQGPEFLTYFQNEAQLEKSRLLSDRFSAERPKGSFSTLEIQRTEQGDSAMYLCASSQAGVYQPQHFGDGTRLSIL.

The chain carries TRBV27 and TRBJ2-5; 9 bases map to TRBD2. Germline values: CDR1 MNHEY, CDR2 SMNVEV (reference sequence). This CDR3 has 15 residues. With V trimmed by 8 bases and J by 5 bases, 12 bases remained unmatched. The CDR3 reads CASASQRGAGETQYF. The CDR3 coding sequence is TGTGCCAGCGCTAGTCAGCGGGGGGCCGGGGAGACCCAGTACTTC.

This clonotype was seen ten or more times. The chain joins TRBV12-3 or TRBV12-4 to TRBJ1-1; D gene unclear. The ends were cut back, 5 bases at V and 0 bases at J, with 13 bases in the middle. The CDR3 has 15 amino acids. The chain's CDR3 is CASSPLQNMNTEAFF. The CDR3 nucleotides are TGTGCCAGCAGTCCACTACAGAACATGAACACTGAAGCTTTCTTT.

Notes on this clonotype: Being one base from a much bigger clone, this may be a read error. This chain links TRBV6-1 with TRBJ2-7; D is ambiguous. V was cut by 2 bases and J by 5 bases, with 10 bases left in between. In germline, CDR1 is MNHNS, CDR2 SASEGT. CDR3 length equals 13 residues. CDR3 loop: CASSELAHNEQYF. CDR3 nucleotides: TGTGCCAGCAGTGAACTGGCGCATAACGAGCAGTACTTC.

The V call is TRBV5-1, the J call TRBJ2-3; 8 bases fit TRBD1. The germline V gene encodes CDR1 SGHRS and CDR2 YFSETQ. The CDR3 is 17 residues long. J lost 2 bases, V lost 2 bases, and 10 bases had no gene match. The CDR3 loop is CASSFPSDRESTDTQYF. In nucleotides, the CDR3 is TGCGCCAGCAGCTTTCCGTCGGACAGGGAGTCCACAGATACGCAGTATTTT.

In its sample, this clonotype was seen many times. The rearrangement links TRBV7-3 to TRBJ2-1; 8 bases are shared with TRBD2. The germline gives CDR1 SGHTA, CDR2 FQGTGA. J lost 0 bases, V lost 5 bases, and 15 bases had no gene match. The CDR3 covers 19 residues. The CDR3 region has the DNA TGTGCCAGCAGCATACTAGCGGCCCGAGGGGTTAGCTCCTACAATGAGCAGTTCTTC. It yields the protein CASSILAARGVSSYNEQFF.

Notes on this clonotype: This may be a read error: a much more frequent sequence differs by one nucleotide. This rearrangement joins TRBV28 to TRBJ2-3; 8 bases agree with TRBD2. The CDR3 has 14 amino acids. In germline, CDR1 is MDHEN, CDR2 SYDVKM. The CDR3 reads CASSSGLAEDAQYF. CDR3 coding DNA: TGTGCCAGCAGTTCCGGACTAGCAGAAGATGCGCAGTATTTT.

The V and J genes are TRBV28 and TRBJ1-6; 9 nucleotides match TRBD1. CDR1 and CDR2 from the germline V gene are MDHEN and SYDVKM. The CDR3 consists of 18 residues. The V gene end was trimmed by 4 bases and the J gene end by 9 bases; junction bases not matched to a gene: 16. The CDR3 DNA reads as TGTGCCAGCAGTTCCGGGACAGGGAAAAGGAGTGTCCCTTCACCCCTCCACTTT. This encodes CASSSGTGKRSVPSPLHF.

The chain is built from TRBV13 and TRBJ2-7; no reliable D call. Germline V gives CDR1 PRHDT, CDR2 FYEKMQ (reference sequence). V was trimmed by 5 bases and J by 5 bases, leaving 13 bases between them. This CDR3 contains 13 residues. The CDR3 loop is CASSTRDDHEQYF. CDR3 DNA: TGTGCCAGCAGCACCAGAGACGACCACGAGCAGTACTTC.

This clonotype occurred a few times. This chain uses TRBV11-2 with TRBJ2-7, with 7 positions matching TRBD1. In germline, CDR1 is SGHAT, CDR2 FQNNGV. The trim removed 5 bases at V and 1 base at J, leaving 11 bases unmatched. The CDR3 runs to 16 residues. DNA for the CDR3: TGTGCCAGCAGCCTCCAGTACCGGGACAGTTCCTACGAGCAGTACTTC. Translating gives CASSLQYRDSSYEQYF.

This clonotype was observed many times. The chain combines TRBV7-9 with TRBJ1-4, with a possible D match to TRBD1 (5 bases). Germline CDR1 is SEHNR and CDR2 is FQNEAQ (reference sequence). V was clipped by 11 bases and J by 4 bases, with 11 bases between them. The CDR3 runs to 12 residues. CDR3 coding DNA: TGTGCCGGAAGACAGTATAATGAAAAACTGTTTTTT. This translates into CAGRQYNEKLFF.

Of note for this clonotype: At one end the junction does not follow the germline gene, possibly because of a read error. The V gene is TRBV27, the J gene TRBJ2-1; the D gene is possibly TRBD1 (5 bases). This CDR3 has 12 amino acids. CDR1 and CDR2 (germline): MNHEY, SMNVEV (reference sequence). CDR3 nucleotide sequence: TGTGCCAGCAGTTTATTAAGGGGTGAGCAGCTCTTC. Encoded protein: CASSLLRGEQLF.

In this sample, this clonotype turned up many times. The chain joins TRBV4-1 to TRBJ2-1; 10 bases are shared with TRBD2. This CDR3 has 14 residues. Germline trimming cut 6 bases from V and 6 bases from J; bases unmatched to any gene: 5. CDR1 and CDR2 from the germline V gene are MGHRA and YSYEKL. CDR3 DNA: TGCGCCAGCAGAAGCGGGGGGGCCGCCAATGAGCAGTTCTTC. As protein: CASRSGGAANEQFF.

This clonotype showed up many times. The chain employs TRBV20-1 and TRBJ2-2, with a weak D call TRBD2 (6 bases). Trimming pared 0 bases from V and 5 bases from J, leaving 13 bases between. There are 15 residues in the CDR3. Germline-derived CDR1 and CDR2 are DFQATT and SNEGSKA (reference sequence). DNA for the CDR3: TGCAGTGCTAGAGATTGGGCTAGCGATACCGGGGAGCTGTTTTTT. It translates to CSARDWASDTGELFF.

J is TRBJ1-3 and V is TRBV7-9, with D perhaps TRBD1 (5 bases). This CDR3 spans 13 amino acids. V gave up 6 bases and J gave up 8 bases, with 14 bases separating them. Germline V lookup: CDR1 SEHNR, CDR2 FQNEAQ (reference sequence). The CDR3 DNA reads as TGTGCCAGCAGAACGACAGTCAGCCACACCATATATTTT. It specifies CASRTTVSHTIYF.

This chain connects TRBV2 to TRBJ2-1; 8 positions match TRBD1. This CDR3 spans 15 amino acids. The V gene's germline CDR1 is SNHLY and CDR2 FYNNEI. V lost 4 bases and J lost 3; bases outside the gene matches: 5. The CDR3 region has the DNA TGTGCCAGCAGTGGGCAGGGGGCGTACTACAATGAGCAGTTCTTC. Translating gives CASSGQGAYYNEQFF.

This clonotype was detected ten times or more. The CDR3 DNA is TGTGCCAGCAGCCAAGGGATAAGGGTGACGAATGAAAAACTGTTTTTT. This encodes CASSQGIRVTNEKLFF. This chain connects TRBV14 to TRBJ1-4, with unresolved D. V gave up 1 base and J gave up 5 bases, with 14 bases separating them. The germline gives CDR1 SGHDN, CDR2 FVKESK. This CDR3 region has 16 residues.

About this clonotype: Possible read error: a much larger clone is one base away. CDR3 sequence: CASSRLADSSYEQHF. CDR3 DNA sequence: TGTGCCAGCAGTCGACTAGCGGATAGCTCCTACGAGCAGCACTTC. The gene calls are TRBV2 and TRBJ2-7; 9 bases agree with TRBD2. Germline loops: CDR1 SNHLY, CDR2 FYNNEI. This CDR3 is 15 amino acids long.

Notes on this clonotype: It may be a read error: a sequence one base away is much more abundant. The rearrangement joins TRBV2 to TRBJ2-7, with a possible D match to TRBD1 (6 bases). The J call could be wrong; TRBJ2-1 is a better fit for the DNA end. The CDR3 runs to 12 residues. Germline CDR1 is SNHLY and CDR2 is FYNNEI. In nucleotides, the CDR3 is TGTGCCAGCAGTGAGGGGGCCTACGAGCAGTTCTTC. It encodes CASSEGAYEQFF.

This clonotype was detected many times. The V and J genes are TRBV2 and TRBJ2-6; tentatively, D is TRBD2 (6 bases). Per the germline V gene, CDR1 is SNHLY and CDR2 is FYNNEI. This CDR3 is built from 17 residues. Between the trimmed V and J ends, which lost 8 bases and 1 base, there was a span of 18 bases. This CDR3 is CASGTSGVGSGANVLTF. The CDR3, as DNA: TGTGCCAGCGGAACGTCGGGGGTGGGGTCTGGGGCCAACGTCCTGACTTTC. The whole variable domain, filled in from reference TRBV2 and TRBJ2-6, reads EPEVTQTPSHQVTQMGQEVILRCVPISNHLYFYWYRQILGQKVEFLVSFYNNEISEKSEIFDDQFSVERPDGSNFTLKIRSTKLEDSAMYFCASGTSGVGSGANVLTFGAGSRLTVL.

This clonotype was seen repeatedly, ten times or more. The V call is TRBV9, the J call TRBJ2-3, with D perhaps TRBD1 or TRBD2 (6 bases each). The CDR3 has 14 residues. Trimming stripped 6 bases from V and 1 base from J, with 12 bases between. Germline V gene lookup returns CDR1 SGDLS and CDR2 YYNGEE. The CDR3 loop is CASTEGVGTDTQYF. CDR3 coding DNA: TGTGCCAGCACGGAGGGGGTAGGCACAGATACGCAGTATTTT.